Below, 28 T cell receptor beta chains from the same sample are listed, as sequenced in a study of OX40 agonist ivuxolimab in advanced cancers. Data came from immunoSEQ multiplex PCR; TCRdb stores just in-frame clones and leaves some out. In the table there are some 100,000 clones, about 93% of which are singletons. Sequenced here: CD4+ or CD8+ T cells sorted from blood, sampled in a trial of the OX40 agonist ivuxolimab. The source of these receptors is an adult with an advanced solid tumor such as melanoma, head and neck, liver or kidney cancer.

V and J are TRBV28 and TRBJ2-5, with TRBD1 matching over 9 bases. The end of the DNA aligns better with TRBJ2-7, so the J call may be wrong. Per germline, CDR1 MDHEN and CDR2 SYDVKM. The CDR3 covers 16 residues. The CDR3 loop reads CASSFGTGGLQYEQYF. CDR3 nucleotide sequence: TGTGCCAGCAGTTTCGGTACAGGGGGCCTTCAATACGAGCAGTACTTC.

The V call is TRBV5-1, the J call TRBJ2-2; the match to TRBD2 covers 10 bases. The V gene end was trimmed by 2 bases and the J gene end by 5 bases; junction bases not matched to a gene: 9. Germline CDR1 reads SGHRS; CDR2 reads YFSETQ. This CDR3 is built from 17 residues. CDR3 protein: CASSFLLAGGGTGELFF. The CDR3 bases are TGCGCCAGCAGCTTTCTCTTAGCGGGAGGAGGGACCGGGGAGCTGTTTTTT.

This clone came up once. The chain employs TRBV6-5 and TRBJ2-7, with a possible D match to TRBD1 (6 bases). CDR3 length: 11 residues. Germline V gene data show CDR1 as MNHEY and CDR2 as SVGAGI. The germline V and J ends were trimmed by 6 bases and 6 bases, with 9 bases remaining between them. The CDR3 here is CASRRGSEQYF. CDR3 coding DNA: TGTGCCAGCAGGAGGGGGAGCGAGCAGTACTTC.

The chain links TRBV5-1 to TRBJ2-2; D not certain. V was clipped by 3 bases and J by 6 bases, with 9 bases between them. This CDR3 spans 13 amino acids. Germline V CDR1 and CDR2: SGHRS, YFSETQ. The CDR3 loop is CASSYNMAGELFF. In DNA form, the CDR3 reads TGCGCCAGCAGCTATAACATGGCCGGGGAGCTGTTTTTT. The complete variable domain, with remaining parts taken from reference TRBV5-1 and TRBJ2-2, reads KAGVTQTPRYLIKTRGQQVTLSCSPISGHRSVSWYQQTPGQGLQFLFEYFSETQRNKGNFPGRFSGRQFSNSRSEMNVSTLELGDSALYLCASSYNMAGELFFGEGSRLTVL.

CDR3 amino acids: CASSLGVSGTVLYGYTF. In DNA, the CDR3 is TGTGCCAGCAGCTTAGGGGTTTCCGGGACAGTACTCTATGGCTACACCTTC. The chain uses TRBV7-2 and TRBJ1-2, with 7 bases lining up with TRBD1. Germline trimming cut 1 base from V and 4 bases from J; bases unmatched to any gene: 12. The germline V gene encodes CDR1 SGHTA and CDR2 FQGNSA. The CDR3 spans 17 residues.

Many counts were recorded for this clone. The genes are TRBV6-5 and TRBJ1-5; D unresolved. V dropped 2 bases and J dropped 6 bases, with 8 bases sitting between them. CDR3 length: 13 amino acids. CDR1 MNHEY and CDR2 SVGAGI come from the germline V gene. CDR3 sequence (DNA): TGTGCCAGCAGTTACGGGCTTCGTCAGCCCCAGCATTTT. Translation: CASSYGLRQPQHF.

The rearrangement joins TRBV19 to TRBJ2-6; D remains unclear. Germline V gene data show CDR1 as LNHDA and CDR2 as SQIVND (reference sequence). The V end was cut by 2 bases, the J end by 3 bases, with 11 bases between. This CDR3 is 16 amino acids long. The CDR3 reads CASSIISSIGANVLTF. The CDR3 region has the DNA TGTGCCAGTAGTATAATTTCGAGTATTGGGGCCAACGTCCTGACTTTC.

In its sample, this clone was seen once. The chain uses TRBV5-1 and TRBJ2-1; TRBD2 agrees at 8 bases. CDR1 SGHRS and CDR2 YFSETQ come from the germline V gene. CDR3 length equals 15 residues. J lost 3 bases, V lost 3 bases, and 5 bases had no gene match. The CDR3: CASSSGLGDYNEQFF. The CDR3 nucleotides are TGCGCCAGCAGCTCGGGACTAGGGGACTACAATGAGCAGTTCTTC.

J is TRBJ2-7 and V is TRBV11-3, with D maybe TRBD2 (6 bases). With 1 base removed from V and 1 base from J, the gap between germline ends came to 11 bases. Germline CDR1 reads SGHNT; CDR2 reads YENEEA. The CDR3 covers 15 residues. The CDR3: CASSLVVGLSYEQYF. CDR3 in DNA: TGTGCCAGCAGCTTAGTCGTGGGACTGTCCTACGAGCAGTACTTC.

The genes are TRBV10-3 and TRBJ2-1, with 11 bases fitting TRBD2. Germline-derived CDR1 and CDR2 are ENHRY and SYGVKD. J lost 8 bases, V lost 6 bases, and 6 bases had no gene match. The CDR3 loop spans 14 amino acids. The CDR3 nucleotides read TGTGCCATCAGGGGCACTAGCGGGAGCTATGAGCAGTTCTTC. It specifies CAIRGTSGSYEQFF.

V is TRBV11-2 and J is TRBJ2-7; TRBD2 might be the D (6 bases). There are 14 residues in the CDR3. Germline-derived CDR1 and CDR2 are SGHAT and FQNNGV. Trimming cost V 1 base and J 2 bases, with 9 bases left between them. The CDR3 sequence is CASSLGLATYEQYF. The CDR3 nucleotides are TGTGCCAGCAGCTTAGGGCTAGCGACCTACGAGCAGTACTTC.

The V and J genes are TRBV5-6 and TRBJ2-2, with D unresolved. The germline V and J ends were trimmed by 1 base and 5 bases, with 12 bases remaining between them. CDR3 length equals 15 residues. Germline CDR1 and CDR2: SGHDT and YYEEEE. The CDR3 sequence: CASSLPHTSTGELFF. CDR3 nucleotide sequence: TGTGCCAGCAGCTTGCCTCACACTTCAACCGGGGAGCTGTTTTTT.

V usage is TRBV19 and J usage is TRBJ1-6; possible D gene TRBD1, 5 bases. CDR1 LNHDA and CDR2 SQIVND come from the germline V gene (reference sequence). V shed 3 bases and J shed 8 bases, with 17 bases lying between them. This CDR3 spans 16 amino acids. CDR3 nucleotides: TGTGCCAGTAGTATGGAGAGGGGTAGATTTGATTCACCCCTCCACTTT. Protein: CASSMERGRFDSPLHF.

The chain uses TRBV27 and TRBJ2-2, with a possible D match to TRBD2 (5 bases). V dropped 5 bases and J dropped 4 bases, with 8 bases sitting between them. This CDR3 is built from 13 residues. Germline CDR1 is MNHEY and CDR2 is SMNVEV (reference sequence). The CDR3 region has the DNA TGTGCCAGCAGTCCGAGCGGCACCGGGGAGCTGTTTTTT. Its translation is CASSPSGTGELFF.

The chain carries TRBV19 and TRBJ1-5, with 7 bases matching TRBD1. The trim removed 9 bases at V and 7 bases at J, leaving 12 bases unmatched. The CDR3 length is 14 residues. CDR1 LNHDA and CDR2 SQIVND come from the germline V gene (reference sequence). CDR3 coding DNA: TGTGCCAGCACTCAGGGGGGCGGTGGGCAGCCCCAGCATTTT. This gives the protein CASTQGGGGQPQHF. Combining the CDR3 with reference TRBV19 and TRBJ1-5 gives the whole variable domain DGGITQSPKYLFRKEGQNVTLSCEQNLNHDAMYWYRQDPGQGLRLIYYSQIVNDFQKGDIAEGYSVSREKKESFPLTVTSAQKNPTAFYLCASTQGGGGQPQHFGDGTRLSIL.

The V call is TRBV30, the J call TRBJ2-3; 8 bases match TRBD1. The CDR3 has 15 residues. Germline CDR1 and CDR2: GTSNPN and SVGIG (reference sequence). In DNA form, the CDR3 reads TGTGCTATATTAGTCAACAGGGGGTCGGCAGATACGCAGTATTTT. Amino acid sequence: CAILVNRGSADTQYF.

The chain uses TRBV9 and TRBJ2-5; 9 bases align to TRBD2. This CDR3 has 15 amino acids. CDR1 is SGDLS and CDR2 is YYNGEE in the germline V gene. The V and J ends lost 3 bases and 5 bases, in that order; junction bases with no gene match: 8. The CDR3 region has the DNA TGTGCCAGCAGCGGCGGGAGGGCCGTAGGTGAGACCCAGTACTTC. Protein sequence: CASSGGRAVGETQYF.

The rearrangement uses TRBV4-3 and TRBJ2-5; D gene unclear. CDR1 and CDR2 (germline): LGHNA, YSLEER. The CDR3 totals 13 residues. Trimming took 1 base from V and 0 from J, leaving 3 bases between them. The CDR3 DNA is TGCGCCAGCAGCCAAGCGTACCAAGAGACCCAGTACTTC. This codes for CASSQAYQETQYF.

The genes are TRBV15 and TRBJ2-5, with D perhaps TRBD2 (6 bases). V lost 1 base, J lost 1 base, and 10 bases lay in between. The CDR3 is made up of 15 amino acids. Germline V CDR1 and CDR2: LNHNV, YYDKDF (reference sequence). The CDR3 protein is CATSRGGGAQETQYF. Here the CDR3 DNA reads TGTGCCACCAGCAGAGGGGGCGGGGCCCAAGAGACCCAGTACTTC.

The genes are TRBV5-4 and TRBJ1-2; D remains ambiguous. CDR1 and CDR2 (germline): SGHNT, YYREEE (reference sequence). Trimming left V 3 bases short and J 5 bases short, with 11 bases between. The CDR3 has 13 amino acids. The CDR3 DNA reads as TGTGCCAGCAGCTCGACCGGCAGTTATGGCTACACCTTC. This sequence encodes CASSSTGSYGYTF.

The rearrangement links TRBV5-1 to TRBJ1-2; 8 nucleotides match TRBD1. With 4 bases clipped from V and 3 bases from J, the junction kept 5 bases outside the gene matches. The CDR3 loop spans 14 amino acids. The germline V gene has CDR1 SGHRS and CDR2 YFSETQ. In nucleotides, the CDR3 is TGCGCCAGCAGCGCGACAGGGGTGGACTATGGCTACACCTTC. Protein: CASSATGVDYGYTF.

The rearrangement links TRBV6-1 to TRBJ1-1, with D hard to call. V lost 8 bases, J lost 5 bases, and 15 bases lay in between. Germline values: CDR1 MNHNS, CDR2 SASEGT. The CDR3 loop spans 13 amino acids. CDR3 sequence: CASGSLGGTEAFF. CDR3 sequence (DNA): TGTGCCAGCGGGTCTTTAGGAGGAACTGAAGCTTTCTTT.

The V and J genes are TRBV29-1 and TRBJ1-5; 7 bases match TRBD1. With 3 bases clipped from V and 5 bases from J, the junction kept 16 bases outside the gene matches. CDR3 length equals 17 residues. Germline CDR1 reads SQVTM; CDR2 reads ANQGSEA. In nucleotides, the CDR3 is TGCAGCGTTGAGGACGACAGGGATGGGATGTCCGATCAGCCCCAGCATTTT. Translated: CSVEDDRDGMSDQPQHF.

The chain links TRBV28 to TRBJ1-5; 7 nucleotides match TRBD1. Trimming at V came to 5 bases and at J to 0 bases, leaving 13 bases not matched to a gene. Germline V gives CDR1 MDHEN, CDR2 SYDVKM. The CDR3 covers 18 residues. The CDR3: CASSRPGQRRYSNQPQHF. The CDR3 bases are TGTGCCAGCAGTCGACCGGGACAGCGACGATATAGCAATCAGCCCCAGCATTTT.

The gene calls are TRBV30 and TRBJ2-5, with no clear D. V was trimmed by 5 bases and J by 5 bases, leaving 6 bases between them. Germline V lookup: CDR1 GTSNPN, CDR2 SVGIG (reference sequence). The CDR3 has 10 residues. In nucleotides, the CDR3 is TGTGCCTGGGAGCAGGAGACCCAGTACTTC. Translation gives CAWEQETQYF.

This chain links TRBV6-5 with TRBJ1-5; TRBD1 matches 9 bases. The CDR3 sequence is 14 residues long. Germline V gives CDR1 MNHEY, CDR2 SVGAGI. Trimming at V came to 8 bases and at J to 5 bases, leaving 7 bases not matched to a gene. The CDR3 nucleotides read TGTGCCAGCGCAACGGGACAGGGTTATCAGCCCCAGCATTTT. It specifies CASATGQGYQPQHF.

The genes are TRBV6-5 and TRBJ1-2; tentative D call: TRBD1 (5 bases). Trimming pared 2 bases from V and 4 bases from J, leaving 11 bases between. The germline CDR1 and CDR2 sequences are MNHEY and SVGAGI. The CDR3 is 14 residues long. The CDR3 here is CASSYGGEAYGYTF. CDR3 bases: TGTGCCAGCAGTTACGGGGGGGAAGCCTATGGCTACACCTTC.

The rearrangement joins TRBV15 to TRBJ2-7; D is possibly TRBD2 (6 bases). Looked up from germline, CDR1 is LNHNV and CDR2 is YYDKDF (reference sequence). The CDR3 contains 13 residues. The V end was cut by 0 bases, the J end by 11 bases, with 14 bases between. The CDR3 spells CATSRDWAGKKYF. CDR3 DNA sequence: TGTGCCACCAGCAGAGATTGGGCGGGAAAGAAGTACTTC. The complete variable domain, with remaining parts taken from reference TRBV15 and TRBJ2-7, reads DAMVIQNPRYQVTQFGKPVTLSCSQTLNHNVMYWYQQKSSQAPKLLFHYYDKDFNNEADTPDNFQSRRPNTSFCFLDIRSPGLGDTAMYLCATSRDWAGKKYFGPGTRLTVT.